This TCR beta chain was identified during a study of T cell responses to AZD1222 COVID-19 vaccine. CDR1 MDHEN and CDR2 SYDVKM come from the germline V gene. V was shortened by 3 bases and J by 4 bases, with 18 bases between the two germline ends. The CDR3 contains 16 residues. TCRdb's copy holds only in-frame clones and misses some; the assay was immunoSEQ multiplex PCR. The repertoire holds some 150,000 clones, with 88% as singletons. As for this clone: Its antigen is unidentified.

Study conclusions and caveats: Two doses of AZD1222 preceded a rise in Spike-specific TCR breadth and depth. At baseline, seropositivity was found in only a handful of AZD1222 recipients. White British donors predominated, females outnumbered males, and clonal diversity was possibly underestimated. The peak T cell response came first, and repertoires were sampled only after it.

The sample was peripheral blood, taken 28 days after the second dose of the MenACWY control vaccine. This rearrangement joins TRBV28 to TRBJ1-2, with D unresolved. The sequence was collected from an adult who received the MenACWY meningococcal vaccine as a control. This CDR3 reads CASSLLGFPSGYGYTF. CDR3 nucleotide sequence: TGTGCCAGCAGTTTGCTGGGGTTCCCCTCGGGCTATGGCTACACCTTC.